The 17 T cell receptor beta chains below were found in one sample sequenced in a study of blood T cell repertoires in COVID-19. The table came from immunoSEQ multiplex PCR; TCRdb's copy has only in-frame clones and leaves some out. Here the sample spans about 68,000 clones, roughly 85% being singletons. Specimen: peripheral blood. The receptors stem from a young man with acute or convalescent COVID-19.

This chain joins TRBV5-1 and TRBJ1-2; a weak D match, TRBD1 (5 bases). Germline CDR1 is SGHRS and CDR2 is YFSETQ. The CDR3 loop spans 13 amino acids. V was cut by 4 bases and J by 3 bases, with 10 bases left in between. The DNA of the CDR3 is TGCGCCAGCAGCCAGACAGCTTACTATGGCTACACCTTC. Translation: CASSQTAYYGYTF.

This clone has a handful of counts. In DNA form, the CDR3 reads TGTGCCAGCAGCCAAGCTCCAGGGGTCCTCTCCGGGTTGCCCCAGCATTTT. As protein: CASSQAPGVLSGLPQHF. The rearrangement joins TRBV7-8 to TRBJ1-5; TRBD1 might be the D (6 bases). Trimming stripped 5 bases from V and 9 bases from J, with 26 bases between. Per the germline V gene, CDR1 is SGHVS and CDR2 is FQNEAQ. CDR3 length equals 17 residues.

This sequence joins TRBV28 and TRBJ2-7; 9 bases are a match to TRBD1. Germline CDR1 and CDR2: MDHEN and SYDVKM. The J segment lost 9 bases and the V segment lost 3 bases, leaving 9 bases of the junction unmatched. The CDR3 spans 14 residues. The CDR3 sequence is CASSFVDRGLGQYF. The CDR3 bases are TGTGCCAGCAGTTTCGTGGACAGGGGCTTGGGGCAGTACTTC.

The chain joins TRBV25-1 to TRBJ2-7; TRBD1 might be the D (5 bases). The CDR3 has 15 residues. The V gene's germline CDR1 is MGHDK and CDR2 SYGVNS. V was shortened by 6 bases and J by 3 bases, with 18 bases between the two germline ends. The CDR3 reads CASRRGRRTFYEQYF. The CDR3 DNA sequence: TGTGCCAGCAGAAGGGGAAGGCGGACCTTCTACGAGCAGTACTTC.

V and J are TRBV6-1 and TRBJ2-7; 7 nucleotides align to TRBD1. V shed 1 base and J 2 bases; nucleotides not matched to a gene: 11. Germline CDR1 is MNHNS and CDR2 is SASEGT. The CDR3 totals 17 residues. This CDR3 is CASSEGTTGAAAYEQYF. DNA of the CDR3: TGTGCCAGCAGTGAAGGGACCACAGGGGCCGCAGCCTACGAGCAGTACTTC.

J is TRBJ1-1 and V is TRBV19; possible D gene TRBD1, 5 bases. The ends were cut back, 5 bases at V and 1 base at J, with 11 bases in the middle. CDR3 length: 14 residues. Per the germline V gene, CDR1 is LNHDA and CDR2 is SQIVND (reference sequence). CDR3 sequence reads: CASSERQSNTEAFF. The CDR3 DNA reads as TGTGCCAGTAGTGAGAGACAGTCGAACACTGAAGCTTTCTTT.

There are a few counts of this clone. This chain links TRBV7-3 with TRBJ1-5, with D unresolved. Germline V gives CDR1 SGHTA, CDR2 FQGTGA. This CDR3 is built from 14 residues. With 5 bases removed from V and 4 bases from J, the gap between germline ends came to 12 bases. The CDR3 nucleotides are TGTGCCAGCAGCCGGACGGGCGGGAATCAGCCCCAGCATTTT. This sequence encodes CASSRTGGNQPQHF.

The chain uses TRBV29-1 and TRBJ2-3; 7 bases are shared with TRBD2. From germline, CDR1 is SQVTM and CDR2 ANQGSEA. The V segment lost 0 bases and the J segment 5 bases; nucleotides outside the gene matches: 8. The CDR3 covers 15 residues. CDR3 residues: CSVEDPAGLVDTQYF. Here the CDR3 DNA reads TGCAGCGTTGAAGATCCAGCGGGATTAGTAGATACGCAGTATTTT.

The V gene is TRBV5-6, the J gene TRBJ2-1, with 7 bases lining up with TRBD2. This CDR3 region has 14 residues. After removal of 4 bases from V and 9 bases from J, the junction contained 10 bases not matched to a gene. In germline, CDR1 is SGHDT, CDR2 YYEEEE. The chain's CDR3 is CASSPGTTRSEQFF. CDR3 nucleotides: TGTGCCAGCAGCCCCGGGACTACACGGAGTGAGCAGTTCTTC.

DNA of the CDR3: TGTGCCAGCAGCATCGGGACAGGGGCTTACAATGAGCAGTTCTTC. It yields the protein CASSIGTGAYNEQFF. The gene calls are TRBV5-4 and TRBJ2-1, with TRBD1 identical over 10 bases. J gave up 4 bases and V 4 bases, and 5 bases lay outside the gene matches. CDR1 and CDR2 (germline): SGHNT, YYREEE (reference sequence). This CDR3 is 15 amino acids long.

This sequence joins TRBV7-2 and TRBJ2-2; 7 bases map to TRBD2. V was pared by 2 bases and J by 4 bases, with 7 bases of the junction left unmatched. The germline V gene has CDR1 SGHTA and CDR2 FQGNSA. The CDR3 runs 16 residues. The CDR3 is CASSLYIGGSTGELFF. The CDR3 DNA is TGTGCCAGCAGCTTATATATCGGCGGGAGCACCGGGGAGCTGTTTTTT.

This clone occurred once. V is TRBV28 and J is TRBJ2-2; the D is unclear. Germline CDR1 and CDR2: MDHEN and SYDVKM. V lost 6 bases and J lost 1, with 9 bases in between. The CDR3 length is 14 residues. Here the CDR3 reads CASSPTGNTGELFF. The DNA of the CDR3 is TGTGCCAGCAGCCCTACGGGGAACACCGGGGAGCTGTTTTTT.

The V gene is TRBV19, the J gene TRBJ1-2; D possibly corresponds to TRBD1 (6 bases). Trimming pared 6 bases from V and 4 bases from J, leaving 15 bases between. Germline assignment: CDR1 LNHDA and CDR2 SQIVND (reference sequence). This CDR3 is built from 14 residues. As DNA, the CDR3 is TGTGCCAGTAGCCAGAGACAGGAAACCTATGGCTACACCTTC. It codes for CASSQRQETYGYTF. The whole variable domain, filled in from reference TRBV19 and TRBJ1-2, reads DGGITQSPKYLFRKEGQNVTLSCEQNLNHDAMYWYRQDPGQGLRLIYYSQIVNDFQKGDIAEGYSVSREKKESFPLTVTSAQKNPTAFYLCASSQRQETYGYTFGSGTRLTVV.

The chain links TRBV28 to TRBJ2-1, with TRBD2 matching over 11 bases. CDR1 MDHEN and CDR2 SYDVKM come from the germline V gene. This CDR3 spans 14 amino acids. Trimming at V came to 5 bases and at J to 8 bases, leaving 5 bases not matched to a gene. CDR3 DNA sequence: TGTGCCAGCAGTATAGCGGGAGGGTCGGATGAGCAGTTCTTC. Protein product: CASSIAGGSDEQFF.

This chain joins TRBV5-1 and TRBJ1-5; no definite D call. V was trimmed by 0 bases and J by 0 bases, leaving 13 bases between them. The germline CDR1 and CDR2 sequences are SGHRS and YFSETQ. This CDR3 contains 17 residues. The CDR3 coding sequence is TGCGCCAGCAGCTTGGGGAGTGAGGGCTTTAGCAATCAGCCCCAGCATTTT. Translated, it gives CASSLGSEGFSNQPQHF.

The chain joins TRBV5-1 to TRBJ2-7, with 8 positions matching TRBD1. The CDR3 runs to 14 residues. Losses at the gene ends were 5 bases for V and 9 bases for J; bases not matched to a gene: 13. Germline V gene lookup returns CDR1 SGHRS and CDR2 YFSETQ. The CDR3, as DNA: TGCGCCAGCAGGCAGGACAGGGAGGAGAGTAGGCAGTACTTC. Amino acid sequence: CASRQDREESRQYF.

The chain joins TRBV7-9 to TRBJ2-7; 8 positions match TRBD1. Trimming cost V 2 bases and J 1 base; bases outside gene matches: 4. CDR1 and CDR2 (germline): SEHNR, FQNEAQ (reference sequence). This CDR3 has 15 residues. In DNA, the CDR3 is TGTGCCAGCAGCTTAACGGGACAGGTTTCCTACGAGCAGTACTTC. Translated, it gives CASSLTGQVSYEQYF.